The 32 T cell receptor beta chains below come from one sample, sequenced in a study of cytomegalovirus exposure and HLA in healthy donors. TCRdb keeps only in-frame clones here, not all; method: immunoSEQ multiplex PCR. In the table there are around 350,000 clones, 75% to 90% of which are singletons. The specimen sequenced was PBMCs. The receptors were gathered from a woman aged 18-35 years in good health and CMV-seronegative.

The CDR3 region is CASSFDRGSNTIYF. Written as DNA, the CDR3 is TGTGCCAGCAGTTTCGACAGGGGTTCGAACACCATATATTTT. The chain uses TRBV27 and TRBJ1-3, with TRBD1 matching 8 bases. The CDR3 contains 14 residues. Trimming took 3 bases from V and 7 from J; bases not matched to a gene: 5. The germline CDR1 and CDR2 sequences are MNHEY and SMNVEV (reference sequence).

This clone was seen just once. The rearrangement joins TRBV29-1 to TRBJ2-1; D is possibly TRBD2 (6 bases). Trimming stripped 2 bases from V and 9 bases from J, with 17 bases between. Looked up from germline, CDR1 is SQVTM and CDR2 is ANQGSEA. This CDR3 has 14 amino acids. In DNA form, the CDR3 reads TGCAGCGTTGAAACCCTCGGAGGGCCAGGTGAGCAGTTCTTC. This codes for CSVETLGGPGEQFF.

This chain uses TRBV9 with TRBJ1-2; D ambiguous. V lost 4 bases and J lost 6, with 22 bases in between. The length of the CDR3 is 16 residues. Germline V gene data show CDR1 as SGDLS and CDR2 as YYNGEE. The CDR3 loop reads CASSTRDYLEEDGYTF. In DNA form, the CDR3 reads TGTGCCAGCAGCACCCGAGACTACCTCGAAGAGGATGGCTACACCTTC.

V gene TRBV27 combines with J gene TRBJ2-4; D gene ambiguous. CDR1 and CDR2 from the germline V gene are MNHEY and SMNVEV (reference sequence). V lost 6 bases and J 0 bases, leaving 15 bases between the germline ends. CDR3 length: 16 amino acids. CDR3 loop: CASSPPELLAKNIQYF. The CDR3 coding sequence is TGTGCCAGCAGCCCCCCGGAGCTCCTAGCCAAAAACATTCAGTACTTC.

In its sample, this clone was seen a few times. The same CDR3 arises from other DNA sequences in this sample as well. This rearrangement joins TRBV2 to TRBJ2-7; no firm D call. The CDR3 has 13 residues. The V gene lost 0 bases and the J gene lost 3 bases, with 6 bases spanning the gap. The germline gives CDR1 SNHLY, CDR2 FYNNEI. This chain's CDR3 is CASSEASGYEQYF. The DNA for the CDR3 is TGTGCCAGCAGTGAAGCATCAGGCTACGAGCAGTACTTC.

CDR3 region: CAISESSAGQGSYEQYF. The CDR3 DNA follows: TGTGCCATCAGTGAGTCGAGTGCTGGACAGGGGTCCTACGAGCAGTACTTC. The genes are TRBV10-3 and TRBJ2-7; 9 bases align to TRBD1. This CDR3 is 17 amino acids long. Germline loops: CDR1 ENHRY, CDR2 SYGVKD. V lost 0 bases, J lost 1 base, and 7 bases stayed unmatched.

The gene calls are TRBV9 and TRBJ2-1; 8 nucleotides agree with TRBD2. The V gene end was trimmed by 0 bases and the J gene end by 7 bases; junction bases not matched to a gene: 9. CDR3 length equals 16 residues. Germline V gives CDR1 SGDLS, CDR2 YYNGEE. As DNA, the CDR3 is TGTGCCAGCAGCGTAGGAGGTAGCGGGGTGTTAAATGAGCAGTTCTTC. Its translation: CASSVGGSGVLNEQFF. The complete variable domain, with remaining parts taken from reference TRBV9 and TRBJ2-1, reads DSGVTQTPKHLITATGQRVTLRCSPRSGDLSVYWYQQSLDQGLQFLIQYYNGEERAKGNILERFSAQQFPDLHSELNLSSLELGDSALYFCASSVGGSGVLNEQFFGPGTRLTVL.

The V and J genes are TRBV6-5 and TRBJ2-7, with D possibly TRBD1 on 6 matching bases. Trimming pared 4 bases from V and 0 bases from J, leaving 13 bases between. The CDR3 runs 15 residues. Germline CDR1 MNHEY, CDR2 SVGAGI. The CDR3 spells CASSSTGTSSYEQYF. The CDR3 DNA is TGTGCCAGCAGTTCCACCGGGACAAGCTCCTACGAGCAGTACTTC.

Only one count was recorded for this clone. The V gene is TRBV5-6, the J gene TRBJ2-3; 16 positions agree with TRBD2. V shed 5 bases and J 0 bases; nucleotides not matched to a gene: 3. Germline values: CDR1 SGHDT, CDR2 YYEEEE. This CDR3 has 17 residues. CDR3 DNA: TGTGCCAGCAGGGGACTAGCGGGGGGGCATAGCACAGATACGCAGTATTTT. Amino acids: CASRGLAGGHSTDTQYF.

This chain links TRBV6-1 with TRBJ2-5; D unresolved. Germline V gives CDR1 MNHNS, CDR2 SASEGT. With 6 bases removed from V and 5 bases from J, the gap between germline ends came to 19 bases. The CDR3 covers 15 residues. The CDR3 protein is CASSQSPTVYETQYF. The CDR3 bases are TGTGCCAGCAGCCAGTCTCCCACAGTTTACGAGACCCAGTACTTC.

CDR3 protein: CASSVSPGRTSYEQYF. The CDR3 coding sequence is TGCGCCAGCAGCGTCTCGCCAGGCAGAACCTCCTACGAGCAGTACTTC. The gene calls are TRBV4-1 and TRBJ2-7; D ambiguous. The CDR3 runs to 16 residues. V lost 5 bases and J 0 bases, leaving 17 bases between the germline ends. CDR1 is MGHRA, CDR2 YSYEKL, per germline.

V gene TRBV28 combines with J gene TRBJ2-7, with D possibly TRBD2 on 5 matching bases. The CDR3 length is 17 residues. V was trimmed by 2 bases and J by 5 bases, leaving 22 bases between them. Germline values: CDR1 MDHEN, CDR2 SYDVKM. In DNA form, the CDR3 reads TGTGCCAGCAGTTTAACCGAATATCGTTCTAGCCCCCACGAGCAGTACTTC. This encodes CASSLTEYRSSPHEQYF.

The V gene is TRBV6-4, the J gene TRBJ1-1, with D possibly TRBD1 on 5 matching bases. V was cut by 6 bases and J by 5 bases, with 16 bases left in between. The CDR3 is 14 amino acids. Germline-derived CDR1 and CDR2 are MRHNA and SNTAGT. The CDR3 sequence: CASRLFGGRTEAFF. In DNA form, the CDR3 reads TGTGCCAGCAGGTTATTCGGGGGGAGGACTGAAGCTTTCTTT.

The chain recombines TRBV13 with TRBJ2-7; 11 bases match TRBD2. The CDR3 has 15 amino acids. CDR1 PRHDT and CDR2 FYEKMQ come from the germline V gene (reference sequence). Trimming took 5 bases from V and 3 from J; bases not matched to a gene: 6. CDR3 protein: CASSPTGLAVYEQYF. The DNA of the CDR3 is TGTGCCAGCAGCCCCACGGGACTAGCGGTCTACGAGCAGTACTTC.

This chain connects TRBV21-1 to TRBJ1-5; the D call of TRBD1 is as the table states it, not checked on the DNA. TRBV21-1 is classified as a pseudogene. This CDR3 is 18 amino acids long. The DNA of the CDR3 is TGTGCCAGCACCACTGAAGCCGGGACACATTATAGCAATCAGCCCCAGCATTTT. This gives the protein CASTTEAGTHYSNQPQHF.

The CDR3 sequence: CASSVQAGANVLTF. CDR3 sequence (DNA): TGTGCCAGCAGTGTACAAGCTGGGGCCAACGTCCTGACTTTC. The V and J genes are TRBV2 and TRBJ2-6, with D hard to call. This CDR3 has 14 amino acids. Germline-derived CDR1 and CDR2 are SNHLY and FYNNEI. V was shortened by 4 bases and J by 2 bases, with 6 bases between the two germline ends.

V and J are TRBV28 and TRBJ1-4; possible D gene TRBD1, 6 bases. Trimming took 6 bases from V and 3 from J, leaving 17 bases between them. CDR1 is MDHEN, CDR2 SYDVKM, per germline. CDR3 length equals 16 residues. The CDR3 DNA follows: TGTGCCAGCAGAACCACAGGGCGTCGGGCTAATGAAAAACTGTTTTTT. Amino acid sequence: CASRTTGRRANEKLFF.

V gene TRBV9 combines with J gene TRBJ1-1, with unresolved D. Germline V gene sequence: CDR1 SGDLS, CDR2 YYNGEE. Trimming removed 3 bases from V and 1 base from J, with 7 bases in between. The CDR3 has 13 residues. The CDR3 nucleotides read TGTGCCAGCAGCGCGGGAAGGAACACTGAAGCTTTCTTT. Its translation: CASSAGRNTEAFF.

The chain joins TRBV28 to TRBJ2-6, with a weak D call TRBD2 (5 bases). Per germline, CDR1 MDHEN and CDR2 SYDVKM. The CDR3 spans 16 residues. The V end was cut by 8 bases, the J end by 2 bases, with 16 bases between. The CDR3 DNA reads as TGTGCCAGCGCGACGGGGTTGGTTGCTGGGGCCAACGTCCTGACTTTC. Protein product: CASATGLVAGANVLTF.

This CDR3 is CASSLGQTEAFF. CDR3 sequence (DNA): TGTGCCAGCAGCTTGGGGCAGACTGAAGCTTTCTTT. The chain carries TRBV5-6 and TRBJ1-1; no clear D. CDR3 length equals 12 residues. The germline V and J ends were trimmed by 0 bases and 5 bases, with 5 bases remaining between them. The V gene's germline CDR1 is SGHDT and CDR2 YYEEEE.

This sequence joins TRBV28 and TRBJ2-1; D might be TRBD2 (6 bases). The CDR3 extends over 16 amino acids. Trimming removed 1 base at V and 7 bases at J, with 17 bases between. Germline lookup yields CDR1 MDHEN and CDR2 SYDVKM. The CDR3 nucleotides are TGTGCCAGCAGTTTATCCGACTACGGGGGAGCTAATGAGCAGTTCTTC. Translated, it gives CASSLSDYGGANEQFF.

This chain connects TRBV18 to TRBJ1-2; TRBD1 aligns across 8 bases. V shed 5 bases and J 5 bases; nucleotides not matched to a gene: 4. The CDR3 is made up of 13 amino acids. CDR1 and CDR2 (germline): KGHSH, LQKENI. CDR3 residues: CASSERQGYGYTF. As DNA, the CDR3 is TGTGCCAGCTCAGAAAGACAGGGGTATGGCTACACCTTC.

The chain combines TRBV10-3 with TRBJ1-6; 11 nucleotides line up with TRBD1. This CDR3 region has 17 residues. Germline trimming cut 3 bases from V and 8 bases from J; bases unmatched to any gene: 9. Germline values: CDR1 ENHRY, CDR2 SYGVKD. Written as DNA, the CDR3 is TGTGCCATCAGTGACCTTAGGCCGGGACAGGGGGATTCACCCCTCCACTTT. Translation gives CAISDLRPGQGDSPLHF.

The gene calls are TRBV7-6 and TRBJ2-3, with TRBD1 matching 9 bases. The CDR3 has 15 amino acids. Trimming cost V 3 bases and J 4 bases; bases outside gene matches: 5. Germline-derived CDR1 and CDR2 are SGHVS and FNYEAQ. The CDR3: CASSFGTGSPDTQYF. Here the CDR3 DNA reads TGTGCCAGCAGCTTCGGGACAGGGAGCCCAGATACGCAGTATTTT.

This clone was observed a few times. CDR3 loop: CASSQETGVNGYTF. The DNA of the CDR3 is TGTGCCAGCAGCCAAGAGACAGGGGTAAATGGCTACACCTTC. The V call is TRBV4-2, the J call TRBJ1-2; 8 bases line up with TRBD1. Trimming cost V 0 bases and J 6 bases; bases outside gene matches: 3. Germline V gives CDR1 LGHNA, CDR2 YNFKEQ. This CDR3 region has 14 residues.

The genes are TRBV7-2 and TRBJ2-7, with D unresolved. This CDR3 spans 14 amino acids. Between the trimmed V and J ends, which lost 1 base and 0 bases, there was a span of 7 bases. CDR1 and CDR2 (germline): SGHTA, FQGNSA. The CDR3 bases are TGTGCCAGCAGCTTAGGTCCGAGCTCCTACGAGCAGTACTTC. It yields the protein CASSLGPSSYEQYF.

The V call is TRBV6-7, the J call TRBJ2-5; D gene uncertain. TRBV6-7 is annotated as an ORF whose role is uncertain. The CDR3 is made up of 12 amino acids. Deletions cut 6 bases from V and 4 bases from J, with 9 bases between. CDR3 residues: CASSSVPETQYF. As DNA, the CDR3 is TGTGCCAGCAGCTCAGTCCCAGAGACCCAGTACTTC.

This clone showed up just a few times. This sample includes further DNA sequences coding for the same CDR3. The gene calls are TRBV6-5 and TRBJ1-5; possibly TRBD1 for D (6 bases). From germline, CDR1 is MNHEY and CDR2 SVGAGI. The CDR3 has 14 residues. V lost 0 bases, J lost 4 bases, and 7 bases lay in between. The DNA for the CDR3 is TGTGCCAGCAGTTACTCCCAGGGGAATCAGCCCCAGCATTTT. It codes for CASSYSQGNQPQHF.

The chain uses TRBV7-2 and TRBJ2-3; 11 bases agree with TRBD2. Germline V gene data show CDR1 as SGHTA and CDR2 as FQGNSA. The CDR3 runs 18 residues. V was clipped by 2 bases and J by 6 bases; unmatched bases: 13. The CDR3, as DNA: TGTGCCAGCAGCTTACCCTTAACTAGCGGGAGTAGGGCGGATACGCAGTATTTT. Translated, it gives CASSLPLTSGSRADTQYF. Supplemented by reference TRBV7-2 and TRBJ2-3, the full variable domain reads GAGVSQSPSNKVTEKGKDVELRCDPISGHTALYWYRQSLGQGLEFLIYFQGNSAPDKSGLPSDRFSAERTGGSVSTLTIQRTQQEDSAVYLCASSLPLTSGSRADTQYFGPGTRLTVL.

The chain is built from TRBV6-6 and TRBJ2-2; no definite D call. Germline-derived CDR1 and CDR2 are MNHNY and SVGAGI (reference sequence). V was clipped by 4 bases and J by 4 bases, with 7 bases between them. The CDR3 is 13 residues long. DNA of the CDR3: TGTGCCAGCAGTTTACAGCTCACCGGGGAGCTGTTTTTT. This translates into CASSLQLTGELFF.

The chain has TRBV27 and TRBJ1-2, with TRBD1 matching 8 bases. Germline V gives CDR1 MNHEY, CDR2 SMNVEV (reference sequence). Trimming cost V 2 bases and J 4 bases; bases outside gene matches: 9. This CDR3 has 16 residues. In DNA, the CDR3 is TGTGCCAGCAGTTTAAGTAGGCAGGGGGCGACCTATGGCTACACCTTC. It codes for CASSLSRQGATYGYTF.

The CDR3 DNA sequence: TGTGCCAGCAGCCCCGAAGGTGGACAGGGGTTTTCAGGAAACATTCAGTACTTC. Translated, it gives CASSPEGGQGFSGNIQYF. This chain uses TRBV7-8 with TRBJ2-4, with 9 bases that match TRBD1. This CDR3 has 18 residues. After removal of 5 bases from V and 6 bases from J, the junction contained 17 bases not matched to a gene. Germline CDR1 reads SGHVS; CDR2 reads FQNEAQ.